A selection of T cell receptor beta chains follows, all from one sample in a study of CXCR3-negative and CXCR3-positive naive CD8 T cells. TCRdb re-called the 5' RACE reads, yielding one record per CDR3 amino acid sequence without DNA. The ten top clones account for approximately 1.5%, within a sample of approximately 70,000 distinct CDR3 sequences. Sequencing was carried out using naive CXCR3- CD8+ T cells from blood. These TCRs come from a human donor in good health. Some clones in this sample may be carry-over from other donors' samples. Both conserved end residues are part of each CDR3.

V,J,CDR3
TRBV3-1,TRBJ1-1,CASSQEGFNTVAFF
TRBV29-1,TRBJ1-1,CSAYSVANPMNTEAFF
TRBV6-5,TRBJ2-3,CASSPLSEGDTQYF
TRBV4-1,TRBJ1-1,CASSHGTLNTEAFF
TRBV20-1,TRBJ1-2,CSANQPGANYGYTF
TRBV7-9,TRBJ1-1,CASSLASGNTEAFF
TRBV28,TRBJ2-7,CASSPRTASYEQYF
TRBV4-2,TRBJ2-6,CASSQGAGTGANVLTF
TRBV28,TRBJ2-3,CASSPTLAGGNTDTQYF
TRBV7-9,TRBJ2-1,CASSPADRGVYNEQFF
TRBV7-9,TRBJ2-7,CASSPRLAEISYEQYF